Sequencing of this T cell receptor (beta chain) was carried out in a study of cytomegalovirus exposure and HLA in healthy donors. Findings of the study overall: In a later analysis, compared with equally common non-associated chains, HLA-associated beta chains were more expanded. Earlier analysis yielded a pattern in which most TCR beta V segments were productive about 90% or about 30% of the time. In vitro data verified a few CMV-associated chains as specific for CMV antigens.

Concerning this clone itself: Its antigen remains unknown.

A multiplex PCR was run with 60 Vbeta primers and 13 Jbeta primers. The repertoire was sequenced with immunoSEQ multiplex PCR; TCRdb's copy has only in-frame clones and lacks some. The sample holds 100,000 or so clones, around 80% seen once. V lost 4 bases, J lost 3 bases, and 12 bases stayed unmatched. The germline V gene has CDR1 SGHRS and CDR2 YFSETQ. The CDR3 is made up of 17 amino acids. V and J are TRBV5-1 and TRBJ1-1, with TRBD1 identical over 10 bases. The receptor was isolated from a woman younger than 35 in good health and CMV-seronegative. The sample was PBMCs. DNA for the CDR3: TGCGCCAGCAGCGACCGCCGGGACAGGGGCTTTCACACTGAAGCTTTCTTT. Protein: CASSDRRDRGFHTEAFF.